This T cell receptor (beta chain) stems from a study of a mutant IDH1 vaccine in newly diagnosed glioma. Overall study context: Of treated patients, roughly 62% were men and roughly 40% women, averaging around 40 years. At week 35 came visit V12, and visit V13 followed at week 47. Patients arrived already treated with radiotherapy, temozolomide, or both, most having had both.

The study's findings and limits: The occurrence of vaccine-induced immune responses was seen in 80% to 95% of patients.

Some clones are missing from TCRdb's copy, which holds only in-frame ones; the method was immunoSEQ multiplex PCR. The sample includes roughly 60,000 clones, roughly four fifths of them seen just once. CDR1 and CDR2 (germline): SGDLS, YYNGEE. This CDR3 contains 17 residues. Trimming at V came to 4 bases and at J to 2 bases, leaving 14 bases not matched to a gene. This clone has a single count. Its cognate antigen is unknown. Time point specified: week 35, safety follow-up. The content of each vaccine dose was 300 ug of mutant IDH1 20-mer peptide, and topical imiquimod accompanied it. The receptor was derived from a man aged 50-60 years with glioma. This specimen consisted of PBMCs, obtained from a glioma patient whose treatment included an IDH1 peptide vaccine. The V gene is TRBV9, the J gene TRBJ2-7, with 8 positions matching TRBD2. CDR3 region: CASSRSGSGGVPYEQYF. The CDR3 DNA is TGTGCCAGCAGCCGTAGCGGAAGCGGGGGTGTTCCCTACGAGCAGTACTTC. Drawing the rest from reference TRBV9 and TRBJ2-7, the complete variable domain is DSGVTQTPKHLITATGQRVTLRCSPRSGDLSVYWYQQSLDQGLQFLIQYYNGEERAKGNILERFSAQQFPDLHSELNLSSLELGDSALYFCASSRSGSGGVPYEQYFGPGTRLTVT.